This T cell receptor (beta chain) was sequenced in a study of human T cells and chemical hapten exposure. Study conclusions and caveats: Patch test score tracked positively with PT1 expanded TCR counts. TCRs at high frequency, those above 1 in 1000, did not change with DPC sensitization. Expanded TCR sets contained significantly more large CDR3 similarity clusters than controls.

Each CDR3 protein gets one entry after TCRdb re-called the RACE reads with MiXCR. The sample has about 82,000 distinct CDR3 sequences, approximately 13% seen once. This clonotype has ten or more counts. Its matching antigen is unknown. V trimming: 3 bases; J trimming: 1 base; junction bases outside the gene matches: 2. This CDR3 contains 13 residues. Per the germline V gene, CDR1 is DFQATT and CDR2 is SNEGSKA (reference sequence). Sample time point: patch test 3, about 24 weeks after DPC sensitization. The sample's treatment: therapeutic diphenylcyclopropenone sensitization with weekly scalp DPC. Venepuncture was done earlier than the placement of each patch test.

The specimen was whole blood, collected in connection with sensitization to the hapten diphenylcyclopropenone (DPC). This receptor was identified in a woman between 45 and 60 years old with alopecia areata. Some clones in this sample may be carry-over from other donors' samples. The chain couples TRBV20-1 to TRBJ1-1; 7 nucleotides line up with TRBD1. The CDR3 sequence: CSASYRGNTEAFF. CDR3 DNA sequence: TGCAGTGCTAGCTACAGGGGGAACACTGAAGCTTTCTTT.